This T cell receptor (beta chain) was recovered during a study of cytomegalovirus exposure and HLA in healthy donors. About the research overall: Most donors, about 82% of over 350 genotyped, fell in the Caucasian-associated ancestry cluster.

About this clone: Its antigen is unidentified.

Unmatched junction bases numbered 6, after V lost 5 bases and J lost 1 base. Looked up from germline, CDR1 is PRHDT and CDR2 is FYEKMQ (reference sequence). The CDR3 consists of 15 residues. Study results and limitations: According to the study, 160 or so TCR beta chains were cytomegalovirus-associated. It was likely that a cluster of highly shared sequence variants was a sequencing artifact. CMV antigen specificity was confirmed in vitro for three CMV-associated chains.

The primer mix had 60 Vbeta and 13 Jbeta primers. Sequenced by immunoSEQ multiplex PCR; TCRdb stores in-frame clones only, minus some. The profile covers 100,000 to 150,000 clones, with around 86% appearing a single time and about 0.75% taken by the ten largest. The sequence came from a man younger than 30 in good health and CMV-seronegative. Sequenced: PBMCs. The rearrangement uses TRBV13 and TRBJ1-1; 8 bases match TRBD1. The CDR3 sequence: CASSRGTGKNTEAFF. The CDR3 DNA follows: TGTGCCAGCAGCCGCGGGACAGGTAAGAACACTGAAGCTTTCTTT.